This TCR beta chain was identified in a study of CD8 T cells in ankylosing spondylitis (dated 2017 in TCRdb). Context from the whole study: The study profiled T cell receptor beta repertoires in healthy donors and ankylosing spondylitis patients to find disease-linked TCR variants. The full study cohort was made up of 25 ankylosing spondylitis patients and about a hundred healthy donors. Peripheral blood was sampled, and synovial fluid was also collected from ankylosing spondylitis patients. Summary of the overall study and its limitations: Some of the motif variants had been reported before in the synovial fluid and blood of reactive arthritis patients, a finding that suggests common disease-initiation mechanisms. According to the report, matched synovial fluid samples from ankylosing spondylitis patients were significantly enriched for the disease-linked clones. In peripheral blood, the disease-linked clones were found at relatively low frequencies and had a CD8+ phenotype. A TCR beta motif made up of several highly homologous amino acid variants appeared to be characteristic of blood from ankylosing spondylitis patients.

TCRdb records Illumina HiSeq 2500 as the sequencer. Quantitative 5'-RACE with molecular barcodes was used to prepare TCR beta libraries. The original pipeline was this. A new computational method, built on a probabilistic model of VDJ rearrangement, was used to identify disease-linked TCR variants. TCRdb reworked the public reads: Q25 trimming with fastp, MiXCR clone assembly, productive beta chains retained. Rows matching on CDR3 protein sequence are summarized as one entry with the most common DNA and genes. The V and J calls were not made by the authors but by TCRdb's processing. For this sample there are approximately 520,000 distinct CDR3 sequences; roughly 5% appear just once. Of the sample, roughly 3.5% is held by the ten largest clones. This clonotype was seen only a few times. Its binding antigen is unknown. Base qualities were left out, and no much larger clone turns up one base away. From the cysteine through the phenylalanine, the CDR3 covers 16 amino acids. Only the CDR3 DNA is retained, 48 bases long and in frame from the first base. V is trimmed back by 2 bases and J by 6 bases, and the junction contains 9 bases that no gene match accounts for. As encoded in the germline V gene, CDR1 is SGHTA while CDR2 is FQGTGA.

Input material: blood, either unsorted or a sorted T cell fraction (not recorded which). The receptor chain draws on TRBV7-3 and TRBJ2-1; the central 8 bases match TRBD1. The source of this sequence is a male donor with ankylosing spondylitis. CDR3 region: CASSLWLQGAGNEQFF. The nucleotide sequence reads as follows: TGTGCCAGCAGCTTATGGTTGCAGGGGGCAGGCAATGAGCAGTTCTTC.